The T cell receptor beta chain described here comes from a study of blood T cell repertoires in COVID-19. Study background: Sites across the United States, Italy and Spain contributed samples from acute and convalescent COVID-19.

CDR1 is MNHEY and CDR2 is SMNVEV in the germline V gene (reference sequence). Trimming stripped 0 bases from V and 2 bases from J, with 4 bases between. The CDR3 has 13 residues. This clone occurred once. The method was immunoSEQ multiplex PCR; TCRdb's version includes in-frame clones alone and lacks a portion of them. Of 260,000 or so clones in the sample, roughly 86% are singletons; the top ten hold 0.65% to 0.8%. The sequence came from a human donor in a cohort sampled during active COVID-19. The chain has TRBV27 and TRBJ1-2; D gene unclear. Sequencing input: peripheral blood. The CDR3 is CASSLSANYGYTF. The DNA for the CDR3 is TGTGCCAGCAGTTTATCAGCCAACTATGGCTACACCTTC.